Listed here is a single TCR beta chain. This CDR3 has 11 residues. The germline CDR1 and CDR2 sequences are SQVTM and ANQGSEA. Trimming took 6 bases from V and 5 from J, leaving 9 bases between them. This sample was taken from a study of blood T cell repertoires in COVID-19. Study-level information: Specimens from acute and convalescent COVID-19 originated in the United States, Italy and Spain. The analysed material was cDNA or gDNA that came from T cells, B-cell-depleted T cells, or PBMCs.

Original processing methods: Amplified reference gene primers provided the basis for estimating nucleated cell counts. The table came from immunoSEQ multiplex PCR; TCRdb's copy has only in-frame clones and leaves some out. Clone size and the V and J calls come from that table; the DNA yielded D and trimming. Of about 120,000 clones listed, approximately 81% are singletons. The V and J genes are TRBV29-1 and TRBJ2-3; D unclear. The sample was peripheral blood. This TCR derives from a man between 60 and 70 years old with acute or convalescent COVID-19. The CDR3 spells CSVGAGDTQYF. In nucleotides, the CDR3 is TGCAGCGTCGGAGCTGGAGATACGCAGTATTTT.